Each of the 8 T cell receptor beta chains below was sequenced from the same sample in a study of response to subunit inactivated influenza vaccine. TCRdb passed the RT-PCR reads through MiXCR, listing each CDR3 protein once. The repertoire holds a few hundred thousand distinct CDR3 sequences, with around 7.9% as singletons. The source material was PBMCs from blood, sampled less than 30 months after vaccination. These TCRs come from a man aged 50 to 69 who received an inactivated influenza vaccine.

The rearrangement uses TRBV4-3 and TRBJ2-7; 9 nucleotides agree with TRBD1. The germline V gene has CDR1 LGHNA and CDR2 YSLEER. The CDR3 contains 16 residues. V shed 0 bases and J 2 bases; nucleotides not matched to a gene: 5. The CDR3 bases are TGCGCCAGCAGCCAAGAACCGGGACAGGGAACCTACGAGCAGTACTTC. Translated: CASSQEPGQGTYEQYF.

This clonotype was counted between two and nine times. This rearrangement joins TRBV7-9 to TRBJ2-2; D might be TRBD2 (5 bases). The germline V and J ends were trimmed by 3 bases and 2 bases, with 10 bases remaining between them. CDR1 is SEHNR, CDR2 FQNEAQ, per germline (reference sequence). This CDR3 region has 15 residues. CDR3 in DNA: TGTGCCAGCAGCTTTGGAAGCGGCAACACCGGGGAGCTGTTTTTT. Amino acids: CASSFGSGNTGELFF.

This clonotype was picked up a small number of times. This chain connects TRBV5-1 to TRBJ1-1, with D unresolved. Trimming took 4 bases from V and 0 from J, leaving 7 bases between them. The CDR3 consists of 13 residues. The germline V gene has CDR1 SGHRS and CDR2 YFSETQ. This chain's CDR3 is CASSVSMNTEAFF. The CDR3 nucleotides read TGCGCCAGCAGCGTGAGTATGAACACTGAAGCTTTCTTT. The variable domain in full, completed from reference TRBV5-1 and TRBJ1-1, reads KAGVTQTPRYLIKTRGQQVTLSCSPISGHRSVSWYQQTPGQGLQFLFEYFSETQRNKGNFPGRFSGRQFSNSRSEMNVSTLELGDSALYLCASSVSMNTEAFFGQGTRLTVV.

This clonotype was counted only a few times. The J gene is TRBJ1-1, the V gene TRBV3-1; possibly TRBD1 for D (6 bases). The V gene lost 1 base and the J gene lost 10 bases, with 16 bases spanning the gap. The CDR3 runs to 14 residues. Germline V gene sequence: CDR1 LGHDT, CDR2 YNNKEL (reference sequence). The CDR3 spells CASSQGGQSRGAFF. CDR3 nucleotides: TGTGCCAGCAGCCAAGGCGGACAGTCCCGAGGAGCTTTCTTT.

This clonotype appeared a few times. The V and J genes are TRBV28 and TRBJ2-2; possible D gene TRBD1, 6 bases. Trimming stripped 1 base from V and 4 bases from J, with 10 bases between. This CDR3 has 15 amino acids. Germline loops: CDR1 MDHEN, CDR2 SYDVKM. The CDR3 loop reads CASSLSWTVTGELFF. In DNA form, the CDR3 reads TGTGCCAGCAGTTTATCGTGGACAGTCACCGGGGAGCTGTTTTTT.

In this sample, this clonotype turned up many times. The chain uses TRBV7-9 and TRBJ1-2; TRBD1 agrees at 9 bases. V was pared by 4 bases and J by 6 bases, with 12 bases of the junction left unmatched. This CDR3 has 16 residues. CDR1 is SEHNR, CDR2 FQNEAQ, per germline (reference sequence). For the CDR3, the DNA is TGTGCCAGCAGCTACCCGGGACAGGGAATTTCTGATGGCTACACCTTC. Translation gives CASSYPGQGISDGYTF.

This clonotype was detected ten times or more. The gene calls are TRBV5-6 and TRBJ1-1; D is unresolved. The V end was cut by 0 bases, the J end by 2 bases, with 14 bases between. The CDR3 is 16 amino acids. Germline V gene sequence: CDR1 SGHDT, CDR2 YYEEEE. CDR3 region: CASSLDTVRRNTEAFF. DNA of the CDR3: TGTGCCAGCAGCTTGGACACAGTCAGAAGAAACACTGAAGCTTTCTTT.

The gene calls are TRBV12-3 or TRBV12-4 and TRBJ1-1, with 7 bases identical to TRBD1. CDR3 length: 14 amino acids. The V and J ends lost 7 bases and 6 bases, in that order; junction bases with no gene match: 11. The CDR3: CASTPTGYFPEAFF. DNA for the CDR3: TGTGCCAGCACCCCGACAGGGTATTTTCCTGAAGCTTTCTTT.